The 27 T cell receptor beta chains below all came from one sample that was sequenced in a study of early T cells in non-severe SARS-CoV-2 infection. TCRdb reprocessed the 5' RACE reads via MiXCR and lists one record per CDR3 protein. The sample contains approximately 27,000 distinct CDR3 sequences, about 4.2% of which appear only once. The sample taken for sequencing was whole blood. Source of these receptors: an adult who was a healthcare worker with PCR-confirmed SARS-CoV-2 infection or an uninfected control (not recorded which).

The chain employs TRBV7-9 and TRBJ1-1; the D is unclear. V was shortened by 5 bases and J by 3 bases, with 13 bases between the two germline ends. The CDR3 consists of 14 residues. In germline, CDR1 is SEHNR, CDR2 FQNEAQ (reference sequence). In DNA, the CDR3 is TGTGCCAGCAGCGTGTCGACTGGGGACACTGAAGCTTTCTTT. Amino acids: CASSVSTGDTEAFF. The full variable domain, in which reference TRBV7-9 and TRBJ1-1 provide the parts outside the CDR3, is DTGVSQNPRHKITKRGQNVTFRCDPISEHNRLYWYRQTLGQGPEFLTYFQNEAQLEKSRLLSDRFSAERPKGSFSTLEIQRTEQGDSAMYLCASSVSTGDTEAFFGQGTRLTVV.

This clonotype was seen repeatedly, ten times or more. The chain couples TRBV5-8 to TRBJ2-7; 7 nucleotides agree with TRBD1. The V gene's germline CDR1 is SGHTS and CDR2 YDEGEE. Trimming at V came to 4 bases and at J to 1 base, leaving 11 bases not matched to a gene. The CDR3 length is 16 residues. The CDR3 DNA follows: TGTGCCAGCAGCCCAAGGGGACAGCGACTTTCCTACGAGCAGTACTTC. As protein: CASSPRGQRLSYEQYF.

This clonotype was counted at least ten times. The chain employs TRBV28 and TRBJ2-5; no reliable D call. The V end lost 7 bases, the J end lost 1 base, and 10 bases lay between the germline ends. From germline, CDR1 is MDHEN and CDR2 SYDVKM. This CDR3 has 13 residues. CDR3 in amino acids: CASTLPRQETQYF. The CDR3 DNA reads as TGTGCCAGCACCCTCCCCCGCCAAGAGACCCAGTACTTC.

This clonotype showed up just a few times. The chain employs TRBV19 and TRBJ2-7, with D perhaps TRBD1 or TRBD2 (5 bases each). This CDR3 contains 11 residues. V was shortened by 11 bases and J by 4 bases, with 12 bases between the two germline ends. CDR1 and CDR2 from the germline V gene are LNHDA and SQIVND (reference sequence). As DNA, the CDR3 is TGTGCCTCCGGGACGTCTTACGAGCAGTACTTC. It encodes CASGTSYEQYF.

This clonotype has a handful of counts. This chain links TRBV12-3 or TRBV12-4 with TRBJ2-3; D is possibly TRBD1 (5 bases). CDR3 size: 14 residues. V lost 3 bases and J 4 bases, leaving 11 bases between the germline ends. The CDR3: CASSFRGFADTQYF. The DNA of the CDR3 is TGTGCCAGCAGTTTTAGGGGATTCGCAGATACGCAGTATTTT.

This clonotype occurred many times. The chain employs TRBV3-1 and TRBJ1-1; D ambiguous. The V end was cut by 1 base, the J end by 6 bases, with 6 bases between. CDR3 length equals 12 residues. Germline-derived CDR1 and CDR2 are LGHDT and YNNKEL (reference sequence). The chain's CDR3 is CASSQGRAEAFF. In nucleotides, the CDR3 is TGTGCCAGCAGCCAAGGTCGGGCTGAAGCTTTCTTT.

In this sample, this clonotype turned up many times. This chain uses TRBV12-3 or TRBV12-4 with TRBJ1-5, with 10 bases fitting TRBD1. V gave up 5 bases and J gave up 6 bases; unmatched junction bases: 7. The CDR3 loop spans 15 amino acids. The CDR3 protein is CASSPGTGDGQPQHF. The CDR3 DNA reads as TGTGCCAGCAGTCCCGGGACAGGGGACGGTCAGCCCCAGCATTTT.

The table lists this clonotype with many counts. The chain couples TRBV11-2 to TRBJ2-3, with D hard to call. The CDR3 is 12 amino acids. Germline CDR1 reads SGHAT; CDR2 reads FQNNGV. V was trimmed by 5 bases and J by 0 bases, leaving 3 bases between them. CDR3 loop: CASSQSTDTQYF. CDR3 bases: TGTGCCAGCAGCCAAAGCACAGATACGCAGTATTTT. Using reference TRBV11-2 and TRBJ2-3 for the parts outside the CDR3, the full variable domain is EAGVAQSPRYKIIEKRQSVAFWCNPISGHATLYWYQQILGQGPKLLIQFQNNGVVDDSQLPKDRFSAERLKGVDSTLKIQPAKLEDSAVYLCASSQSTDTQYFGPGTRLTVL.

This clonotype was seen at least ten times. J is TRBJ1-1 and V is TRBV7-2, with TRBD1 as a possible D gene (5 bases). Germline V gives CDR1 SGHTA, CDR2 FQGNSA. CDR3 length equals 15 residues. Trimming took off 4 bases at V and 5 bases at J, with 17 bases between the two ends. CDR3 coding DNA: TGTGCCAGCAGCTGGCAGGGATGGGGTAAAACTGAAGCTTTCTTT. This encodes CASSWQGWGKTEAFF.

This clonotype has a count of ten or more. CDR3 sequence: CASSVLALTDTQYF. In DNA, the CDR3 is TGTGCCAGCAGCGTACTAGCGCTCACAGATACGCAGTATTTT. The chain joins TRBV9 to TRBJ2-3; the D gene is possibly TRBD2 (6 bases). V was shortened by 1 base and J by 2 bases, with 8 bases between the two germline ends. Per germline, CDR1 SGDLS and CDR2 YYNGEE. CDR3 length equals 14 residues.

This clonotype was recorded at least ten times. This chain joins TRBV18 and TRBJ1-1; D is uncertain. CDR3 length equals 13 residues. The V and J ends lost 9 bases and 1 base respectively, with 12 bases between them. Germline loops: CDR1 KGHSH, CDR2 LQKENI. CDR3 bases: TGTGCCAGTGCCCAACGGCAGAACACTGAAGCTTTCTTT. It translates to CASAQRQNTEAFF.

This clonotype has just a few counts. The rearrangement uses TRBV20-1 and TRBJ2-3; TRBD2 matches at 14 bases. CDR3 length: 18 amino acids. CDR1 and CDR2 from the germline V gene are DFQATT and SNEGSKA (reference sequence). V shed 1 base, J shed 4 bases, and the junction held 10 bases outside the gene matches. The chain's CDR3 is CSARATPGTSGGADTQYF. The CDR3 bases are TGCAGTGCTAGAGCAACACCTGGGACTAGCGGGGGTGCAGATACGCAGTATTTT.

The chain couples TRBV5-5 to TRBJ2-5; a possible D gene is TRBD2 (6 bases). The V end lost 5 bases, the J end lost 3 bases, and 17 bases lay between the germline ends. This CDR3 spans 15 amino acids. From germline, CDR1 is SGHKS and CDR2 YYEKEE (reference sequence). The CDR3 protein is CASRTTGTAEETQYF. CDR3 DNA sequence: TGTGCCAGCAGGACAACCGGGACTGCGGAAGAGACCCAGTACTTC.

Ten or more counts support this clonotype. V usage is TRBV5-1 and J usage is TRBJ1-6; no clear D gene. Germline V gene data show CDR1 as SGHRS and CDR2 as YFSETQ. The CDR3 is made up of 15 amino acids. V lost 4 bases, J lost 8 bases, and 16 bases lay in between. The CDR3 DNA reads as TGCGCCAGCAGCCCGACCCCTAGCGCTGATTCACCCCTCCACTTT. This encodes CASSPTPSADSPLHF.

DNA of the CDR3: TGTGCCAGCATTCCCTCTGGGGCCAACGTCCTGACTTTC. The encoded protein is CASIPSGANVLTF. This chain links TRBV28 with TRBJ2-6, with D uncertain. CDR1 and CDR2 from the germline V gene are MDHEN and SYDVKM. Deletions cut 7 bases from V and 0 bases from J, with 4 bases between. The CDR3 runs to 13 residues. The full variable domain, in which reference TRBV28 and TRBJ2-6 provide the parts outside the CDR3, is DVKVTQSSRYLVKRTGEKVFLECVQDMDHENMFWYRQDPGLGLRLIYFSYDVKMKEKGDIPEGYSVSREKKERFSLILESASTNQTSMYLCASIPSGANVLTFGAGSRLTVL.

This clonotype was seen repeatedly, ten times or more. The chain employs TRBV10-3 and TRBJ2-7, with 9 bases aligning to TRBD1. Trimming cost V 4 bases and J 5 bases; bases outside gene matches: 9. From germline, CDR1 is ENHRY and CDR2 SYGVKD. CDR3 size: 15 residues. CDR3 amino acids: CAISATGTGIHEQYF. The CDR3 coding sequence is TGTGCCATCAGTGCGACCGGGACAGGGATCCACGAGCAGTACTTC.

The table lists this clonotype with many counts. This chain joins TRBV6-1 and TRBJ1-6; D call uncertain. There are 14 residues in the CDR3. Germline CDR1 is MNHNS and CDR2 is SASEGT. Trimming left V 1 base short and J 7 bases short, with 8 bases between. The CDR3 region is CASSEVDVNSPLHF. The CDR3, as DNA: TGTGCCAGCAGTGAAGTAGACGTGAATTCACCCCTCCACTTT.

This clonotype came up many times. V and J are TRBV27 and TRBJ2-3; 11 bases map to TRBD2. CDR1 and CDR2 (germline): MNHEY, SMNVEV (reference sequence). With 2 bases clipped from V and 4 bases from J, the junction kept 5 bases outside the gene matches. CDR3 length: 16 amino acids. The CDR3 sequence is CASSLISGGGSDTQYF. The CDR3 DNA follows: TGTGCCAGCAGTTTAATTAGCGGGGGGGGATCAGATACGCAGTATTTT.

This clonotype has at least ten counts. This chain joins TRBV12-3 or TRBV12-4 and TRBJ2-3; D perhaps matches TRBD1 (6 bases). The CDR3 is made up of 14 amino acids. V lost 4 bases, J lost 0 bases, and 8 bases lay in between. CDR3 residues: CASSSTGSTDTQYF. CDR3 coding DNA: TGTGCCAGCAGTTCTACAGGGAGCACAGATACGCAGTATTTT.

This clonotype is medium-sized (0.01 to 0.1%) in the sample. The chain joins TRBV3-1 to TRBJ1-5, with a weak D call TRBD1 (6 bases). V was pared by 1 base and J by 0 bases, with 10 bases between. Germline lookup yields CDR1 LGHDT and CDR2 YNNKEL (reference sequence). The CDR3 runs 16 residues. The CDR3 coding sequence is TGTGCCAGCAGCCAAGGGGGACACCATAGCAATCAGCCCCAGCATTTT. It translates to CASSQGGHHSNQPQHF.

This chain connects TRBV10-1 to TRBJ2-7; D assignment may be TRBD1 or TRBD2 (5 bases each). Germline-derived CDR1 and CDR2 are WNHNN and SYGVQD (reference sequence). The CDR3 has 16 residues. The V end lost 1 base, the J end lost 2 bases, and 15 bases lay between the germline ends. The CDR3 protein is CASSEYNSQGAYEQYF. The CDR3 coding sequence is TGCGCCAGCAGTGAGTACAACAGCCAGGGAGCCTACGAGCAGTACTTC.

This clonotype was observed many times. The chain joins TRBV5-6 to TRBJ2-5; tentatively, D is TRBD2 (6 bases). V shed 4 bases and J shed 1 base, with 11 bases lying between them. Germline CDR1 SGHDT, CDR2 YYEEEE. The length of the CDR3 is 14 residues. The CDR3 coding sequence is TGTGCCAGCAGCCACATCGGGGGCCAAGAGACCCAGTACTTC. Translated, it gives CASSHIGGQETQYF.

This clonotype was observed many times. This chain links TRBV7-9 with TRBJ2-1; 9 bases match TRBD2. Germline V gene lookup returns CDR1 SEHNR and CDR2 FQNEAQ (reference sequence). The CDR3 has 15 amino acids. The J segment lost 7 bases and the V segment lost 1 base, leaving 5 bases of the junction unmatched. The CDR3 DNA is TGTGCCAGCAGCTTAGACGGACTAGCGTCGAATGAGCAGTTCTTC. Its translation: CASSLDGLASNEQFF.

This chain connects TRBV20-1 to TRBJ2-3; 7 nucleotides align to TRBD2. The germline V gene has CDR1 DFQATT and CDR2 SNEGSKA (reference sequence). This CDR3 has 13 amino acids. J gave up 4 bases and V 0 bases, and 1 base lay outside the gene matches. CDR3 residues: CSARDGLADTQYF. The CDR3 nucleotides read TGCAGTGCTAGAGATGGACTAGCAGATACGCAGTATTTT.

The J gene is TRBJ2-2, the V gene TRBV6-2 or TRBV6-3, with unresolved D. The ends were cut back, 0 bases at V and 0 bases at J, with 11 bases in the middle. The CDR3 totals 17 residues. Germline CDR1 is MNHEY and CDR2 is SVGEGT. The CDR3, as DNA: TGTGCCAGCAGTTACTCGCTTGCAAGTCCGAACACCGGGGAGCTGTTTTTT. Translating it yields CASSYSLASPNTGELFF.

Sample share makes this clonotype medium-sized. V gene TRBV7-3 combines with J gene TRBJ2-1; 10 bases map to TRBD2. Germline loops: CDR1 SGHTA, CDR2 FQGTGA. The CDR3 consists of 15 residues. V trimming: 5 bases; J trimming: 7 bases; junction bases outside the gene matches: 8. CDR3 in amino acids: CASSLRLAGTNEQFF. The DNA of the CDR3 is TGTGCCAGCAGCCTACGACTAGCGGGTACAAATGAGCAGTTCTTC.

This clonotype has at least ten counts. The chain links TRBV7-8 to TRBJ1-4; D gene unclear. Trimming stripped 5 bases from V and 6 bases from J, with 4 bases between. The germline gives CDR1 SGHVS, CDR2 FQNEAQ. This CDR3 spans 11 amino acids. CDR3 residues: CASSTYEKLFF. The CDR3 nucleotides read TGTGCCAGCAGCACCTATGAAAAACTGTTTTTT. Full variable domain (rest looked up from reference TRBV7-8 and TRBJ1-4): GAGVSQSPRYKVAKRGQDVALRCDPISGHVSLFWYQQALGQGPEFLTYFQNEAQLDKSGLPSDRFFAERPEGSVSTLKIQRTQQEDSAVYLCASSTYEKLFFGSGTQLSVL.